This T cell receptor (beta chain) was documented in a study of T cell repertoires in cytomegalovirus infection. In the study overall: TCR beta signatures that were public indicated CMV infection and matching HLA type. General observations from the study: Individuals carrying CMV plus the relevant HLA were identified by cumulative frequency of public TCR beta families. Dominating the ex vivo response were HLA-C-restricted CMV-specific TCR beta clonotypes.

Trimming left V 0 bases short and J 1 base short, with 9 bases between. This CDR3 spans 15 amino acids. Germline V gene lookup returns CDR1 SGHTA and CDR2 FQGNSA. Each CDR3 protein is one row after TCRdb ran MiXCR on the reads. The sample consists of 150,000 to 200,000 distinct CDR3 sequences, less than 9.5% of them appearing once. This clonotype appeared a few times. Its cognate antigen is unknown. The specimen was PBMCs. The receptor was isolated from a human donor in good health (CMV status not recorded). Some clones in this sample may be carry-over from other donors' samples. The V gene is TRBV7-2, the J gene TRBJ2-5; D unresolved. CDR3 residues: CASSLATRTQETQYF. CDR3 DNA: TGTGCCAGCAGCTTAGCGACGCGTACCCAAGAGACCCAGTACTTC.